Below are 25 T cell receptor beta chains sequenced from a single sample in a study of Graves' ophthalmopathy and Graves' hyperthyroidism. RNA transcripts were the source from which TCR beta CDR3 regions were amplified. HTBI-primed RT-PCR formed the first round, and a multiplex PCR formed the second. TCRdb reprocessed the multiplex PCR reads via MiXCR and lists one record per CDR3 protein. The sample holds some 350,000 distinct CDR3 sequences, 17% seen once. Material: peripheral blood. The receptors originated from an adult woman with stable Graves' hyperthyroidism.

In its sample, this clonotype was seen many times. A much more abundant neighbour one base away suggests this may be a read error. V usage is TRBV7-3 and J usage is TRBJ2-5, with TRBD2 identical over 10 bases. This CDR3 region has 13 residues. Germline assignment: CDR1 SGHTA and CDR2 FQGTGA. Here the CDR3 reads CASSRTSGETQHF. DNA of the CDR3: TGTGCCAGCAGCCGGACTAGCGGTGAGACCCAGCACTTC.

This clonotype showed up many times. The gene calls are TRBV20-1 and TRBJ2-5; D ambiguous. This CDR3 is 10 amino acids long. Looked up from germline, CDR1 is DFQATT and CDR2 is SNEGSKA (reference sequence). The V and J ends lost 6 bases and 4 bases respectively, with 6 bases between them. Written as DNA, the CDR3 is TGCAGTGCCAAACTAGAGACCCAGTACTTC. Its protein product is CSAKLETQYF.

This clonotype was detected many times. V gene TRBV3-1 combines with J gene TRBJ2-7; no reliable D call. The V and J ends lost 1 base and 3 bases respectively, with 16 bases between them. CDR1 is LGHDT and CDR2 is YNNKEL in the germline V gene (reference sequence). This CDR3 comprises 16 residues. The CDR3 coding sequence is TGTGCCAGCAGCCAAGTCAAATCTTTCGACGGCTACGAGCAGTACTTC. Translated, it gives CASSQVKSFDGYEQYF.

The J gene is TRBJ2-7, the V gene TRBV2; a possible D gene is TRBD2 (5 bases). This CDR3 contains 16 residues. The germline V gene encodes CDR1 SNHLY and CDR2 FYNNEI. Trimming removed 7 bases from V and 0 bases from J, with 19 bases in between. CDR3 bases: TGTGCCAGCAATCCGGTCGATCTGAGGGCCTCCTACGAGCAGTACTTC. Protein sequence: CASNPVDLRASYEQYF.

This clonotype has a count of ten or more. This chain uses TRBV30 with TRBJ1-2; D gene unclear. CDR3 length: 14 residues. Germline CDR1 is GTSNPN and CDR2 is SVGIG (reference sequence). Trimming removed 2 bases from V and 8 bases from J, with 18 bases in between. The CDR3: CAWSPGTFSGGYTF. The CDR3 nucleotides are TGTGCCTGGAGTCCCGGAACCTTTTCGGGAGGCTACACCTTC.

This clonotype was found many times. The chain combines TRBV5-1 with TRBJ1-1, with D perhaps matching TRBD1 (5 bases). The germline CDR1 and CDR2 sequences are SGHRS and YFSETQ. This CDR3 comprises 11 residues. V was shortened by 5 bases and J by 5 bases, with 7 bases between the two germline ends. The CDR3 here is CASRGETEAFF. The DNA for the CDR3 is TGCGCCAGCAGAGGGGAGACTGAAGCTTTCTTT.

There are many counts of this clonotype. A junction boundary mismatches the germline segment, possibly from a read error. The chain combines TRBV28 with TRBJ1-5; 7 bases fit TRBD1. CDR1 and CDR2 from the germline V gene are MDHEN and SYDVKM. This CDR3 is 17 amino acids long. This CDR3 reads CASRRNLRTGQNQSQHF. CDR3 DNA: TGTGCCAGCAGACGAAACCTGAGGACAGGACAAAATCAGTCCCAGCATTTT.

The chain joins TRBV12-3 or TRBV12-4 to TRBJ1-1; 7 nucleotides align to TRBD1. Trimming at V came to 4 bases and at J to 2 bases, leaving 10 bases not matched to a gene. CDR3 length equals 16 residues. CDR3 in DNA: TGTGCCAGCAGTTCTTACCGTCGACAGGGCAACACTGAAGCTTTCTTT. Its protein product is CASSSYRRQGNTEAFF.

This clonotype appeared many times. J is TRBJ1-1 and V is TRBV6-6, with D tentatively TRBD1 (5 bases). The CDR3 is 13 amino acids. The germline V and J ends were trimmed by 6 bases and 3 bases, with 11 bases remaining between them. Germline loops: CDR1 MNHNY, CDR2 SVGAGI (reference sequence). The CDR3 nucleotides are TGTGCCAGCAGGGTCGCAGGGTACACTGAAGCTTTCTTT. It encodes CASRVAGYTEAFF.

There are many counts of this clonotype. The V call is TRBV29-1, the J call TRBJ2-7, with D uncertain. The CDR3 spans 14 residues. V was clipped by 4 bases and J by 1 base, with 14 bases between them. CDR1 is SQVTM and CDR2 is ANQGSEA in the germline V gene. The DNA for the CDR3 is TGCAGCGTTGTCCCCGACACGGCATCCTACGAGCAGTACTTC. Its translation is CSVVPDTASYEQYF.

There are many counts of this clonotype. At one end the junction does not follow the germline gene, possibly because of a read error. This chain uses TRBV20-1 with TRBJ2-5; 8 bases fit TRBD1. The CDR3 totals 12 residues. Germline CDR1 DFQATT, CDR2 SNEGSKA (reference sequence). The CDR3 here is CSAGRGLETQYF. In nucleotides, the CDR3 is TGCAGTGCGGGCAGGGGGCTAGAGACTCAGTACTTC.

Only a few counts were recorded for this clonotype. A much larger clone lies one base from this, so it may be a read error. The V call is TRBV28, the J call TRBJ1-2; D is possibly TRBD1 (5 bases). This CDR3 is 16 amino acids long. Germline V gives CDR1 MDHEN, CDR2 SYDVKM. The CDR3 loop reads CASSSASRSQKRGCTF. The DNA for the CDR3 is TGTGCCAGCAGTTCTGCCTCTCGCAGCCAAAAGCGGGGCTGCACCTTC.

This clonotype has at least ten counts. The J gene is TRBJ2-7, the V gene TRBV12-3 or TRBV12-4; TRBD2 aligns across 11 bases. J gave up 2 bases and V 5 bases, and 2 bases lay outside the gene matches. The CDR3 spans 14 residues. The CDR3: CASSPSGRTYEQYF. The CDR3 nucleotides are TGTGCCAGCAGTCCTAGCGGGAGGACCTACGAGCAGTACTTC.

This clonotype was counted ten times or more. Given a much more abundant clone one base away, this may be a read error. The chain recombines TRBV28 with TRBJ1-2; no firm D call. The germline V gene encodes CDR1 MDHEN and CDR2 SYDVKM. This CDR3 region has 14 residues. Trimming shortened V by 2 bases and J by 8 bases, and 15 bases separated the two germline ends. The CDR3 DNA follows: TGTGCCAGCAGTTTACAGAGAACGTTAGGAGGCTACACCTTC. Translating it yields CASSLQRTLGGYTF.

This clonotype was detected ten times or more. The V gene is TRBV28, the J gene TRBJ1-1; 8 bases agree with TRBD1. V lost 6 bases and J lost 5; bases outside the gene matches: 14. Germline V gene sequence: CDR1 MDHEN, CDR2 SYDVKM. The CDR3 runs 16 residues. The CDR3 loop is CASRPSTGVLWTEAFF. CDR3 nucleotide sequence: TGTGCCAGCAGACCTTCGACAGGGGTTTTGTGGACTGAAGCTTTCTTT.

This clonotype was seen repeatedly, ten times or more. V is TRBV19 and J is TRBJ2-7; D is possibly TRBD2 (5 bases). V was clipped by 4 bases and J by 1 base, with 17 bases between them. The CDR3 sequence is 16 residues long. In germline, CDR1 is LNHDA, CDR2 SQIVND (reference sequence). In DNA form, the CDR3 reads TGTGCCAGTAGTAGGAGTCGTGGTAGCGTTTCCTACGAGCAGTACTTC. Protein sequence: CASSRSRGSVSYEQYF.

This clonotype was counted ten times or more. This chain uses TRBV9 with TRBJ2-7; D possibly corresponds to TRBD2 (5 bases). With 3 bases removed from V and 5 bases from J, the gap between germline ends came to 18 bases. Germline V gene lookup returns CDR1 SGDLS and CDR2 YYNGEE. The CDR3 loop spans 15 amino acids. Here the CDR3 DNA reads TGTGCCAGCAGCGCCAATGGACTGTCCGACGACGAGCAGTACTTC. This sequence encodes CASSANGLSDDEQYF.

This clonotype was recorded at least ten times. The chain employs TRBV18 and TRBJ1-1; 7 nucleotides line up with TRBD1. This CDR3 is 16 amino acids long. The V segment lost 0 bases and the J segment 1 base; nucleotides outside the gene matches: 5. The germline V gene has CDR1 KGHSH and CDR2 LQKENI. Written as DNA, the CDR3 is TGTGCCAGCTCACCACCGACCGGGACAGCGAACACTGAAGCTTTCTTT. Translated, it gives CASSPPTGTANTEAFF.

At least ten counts were recorded for this clonotype. The chain is built from TRBV12-3 or TRBV12-4 and TRBJ1-5; a possible D gene is TRBD1 (6 bases). The V end lost 10 bases, the J end lost 6 bases, and 19 bases lay between the germline ends. The CDR3 has 14 residues. The CDR3 nucleotides read TGTGCCAACAGATCGGGACATGGGGCTCAGCCCCAGCATTTT. Translating it yields CANRSGHGAQPQHF.

This clonotype was seen a handful of times. V and J are TRBV7-8 and TRBJ1-5; a possible D gene is TRBD1 (5 bases). Germline V gene sequence: CDR1 SGHVS, CDR2 FQNEAQ. The CDR3 loop spans 16 amino acids. The V end was cut by 5 bases, the J end by 0 bases, with 14 bases between. CDR3 DNA sequence: TGTGCCAGCAGCGGAGGGACGGGCGATAGCAATCAGCCCCAGCATTTT. The encoded protein is CASSGGTGDSNQPQHF.

The chain combines TRBV12-3 or TRBV12-4 with TRBJ1-2; maybe TRBD1 (5 bases). V was pared by 5 bases and J by 7 bases, with 8 bases between. This CDR3 contains 11 residues. The DNA for the CDR3 is TGTGCCAGCAGTGCGAGGGGTGGCTACACCTTC. The encoded protein is CASSARGGYTF.

This clonotype has at least ten counts. The rearrangement joins TRBV27 to TRBJ1-1; TRBD1 matches 9 bases. The junction had 9 bases not matched to a gene; V was cut back by 5 bases and J by 2 bases. CDR3 length: 16 residues. CDR1 is MNHEY and CDR2 is SMNVEV in the germline V gene (reference sequence). CDR3 sequence reads: CASSLMGQGYNTEAFF. DNA for the CDR3: TGTGCCAGCAGTCTAATGGGACAGGGATATAACACTGAAGCTTTCTTT.

This clonotype was seen ten or more times. The rearrangement joins TRBV15 to TRBJ2-3, with D possibly matching TRBD1 (5 bases). The V end lost 5 bases, the J end lost 2 bases, and 11 bases lay between the germline ends. CDR3 length equals 14 residues. From germline, CDR1 is LNHNV and CDR2 YYDKDF (reference sequence). The CDR3 region is CATSRQKPTDTQYF. CDR3 nucleotide sequence: TGTGCCACCAGCCGACAGAAACCCACAGATACGCAGTATTTT.

This clonotype was seen repeatedly, ten times or more. One end of the junction is discordant with germline, which a read error may explain. The genes are TRBV19 and TRBJ1-2; D ambiguous. Germline values: CDR1 LNHDA, CDR2 SQIVND (reference sequence). The CDR3 runs 12 residues. The CDR3 spells CASSARIYGYAF. The CDR3, as DNA: TGTGCCAGTAGTGCAAGAATCTATGGCTACGCCTTC.

This clonotype was counted many times. J is TRBJ2-5 and V is TRBV10-3; D unclear. Germline-derived CDR1 and CDR2 are ENHRY and SYGVKD. V gave up 8 bases and J gave up 2 bases, with 9 bases separating them. The CDR3 is made up of 12 amino acids. The CDR3 DNA reads TGTGCCATCCGAGGCGATCAAGAGACCCAGTACTTC. This translates into CAIRGDQETQYF.